Sequencing of this TCR beta chain was carried out in a study of control samples from healthy donors and cancer patients. The V end was cut by 7 bases, the J end by 0 bases, with 14 bases between. The germline CDR1 and CDR2 sequences are SGHNT and YYREEE (reference sequence). The CDR3 is 15 residues long. Profiling relied on immunoSEQ multiplex PCR, and the TCRdb table lists in-frame clones only, not all of them. The repertoire has 70,000 to 75,000 clones, about 94% of them found once; the top ten carry around 2.8%. This TCR was sampled from a young woman in good health. Sequencing was done on a sample of blood. The chain links TRBV5-4 to TRBJ1-3; no reliable D call. CDR3 coding DNA: TGTGCCAGCGGGATGGGAGGGAACTCTGGAAACACCATATATTTT. Protein sequence: CASGMGGNSGNTIYF.